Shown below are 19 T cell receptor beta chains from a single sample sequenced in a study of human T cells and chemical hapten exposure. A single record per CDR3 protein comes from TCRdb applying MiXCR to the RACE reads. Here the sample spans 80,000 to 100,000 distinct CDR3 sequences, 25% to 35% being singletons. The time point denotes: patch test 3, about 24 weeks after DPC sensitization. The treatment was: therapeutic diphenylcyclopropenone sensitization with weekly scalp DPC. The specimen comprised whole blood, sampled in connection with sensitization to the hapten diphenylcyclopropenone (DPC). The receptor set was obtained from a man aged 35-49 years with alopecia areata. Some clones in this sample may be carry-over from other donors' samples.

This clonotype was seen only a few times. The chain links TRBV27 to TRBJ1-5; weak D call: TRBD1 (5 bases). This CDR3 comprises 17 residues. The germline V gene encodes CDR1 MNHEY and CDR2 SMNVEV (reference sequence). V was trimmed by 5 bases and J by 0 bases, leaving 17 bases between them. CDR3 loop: CASSPRGAESSNQPQHF. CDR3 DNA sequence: TGTGCCAGCAGTCCACGTGGGGCGGAATCTAGCAATCAGCCCCAGCATTTT.

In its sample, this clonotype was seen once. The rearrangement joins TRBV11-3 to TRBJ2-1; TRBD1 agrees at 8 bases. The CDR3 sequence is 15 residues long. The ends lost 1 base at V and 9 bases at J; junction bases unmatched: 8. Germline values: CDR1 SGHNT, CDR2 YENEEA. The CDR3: CASSLVTGGRGEQFF. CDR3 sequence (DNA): TGTGCCAGCAGCTTAGTAACAGGGGGTAGAGGTGAGCAGTTCTTC.

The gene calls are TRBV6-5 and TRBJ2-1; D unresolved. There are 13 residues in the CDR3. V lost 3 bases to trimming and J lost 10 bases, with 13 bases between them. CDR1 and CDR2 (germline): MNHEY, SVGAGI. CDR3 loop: CASSYVGRTEQFF. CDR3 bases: TGTGCCAGCAGTTATGTAGGGCGGACCGAGCAGTTCTTC.

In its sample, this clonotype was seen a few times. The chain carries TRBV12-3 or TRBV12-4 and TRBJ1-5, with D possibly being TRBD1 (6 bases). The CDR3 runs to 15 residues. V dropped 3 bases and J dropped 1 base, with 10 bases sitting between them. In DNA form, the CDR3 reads TGTGCCAGCAGTTTCTACAGGGACAGCAATCAGCCCCAGCATTTT. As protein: CASSFYRDSNQPQHF.

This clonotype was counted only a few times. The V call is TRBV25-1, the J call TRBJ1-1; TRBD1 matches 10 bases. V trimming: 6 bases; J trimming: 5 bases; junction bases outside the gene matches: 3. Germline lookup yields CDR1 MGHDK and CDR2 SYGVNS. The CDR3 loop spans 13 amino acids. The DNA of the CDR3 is TGTGCCAGCAGAGGACAGGGGGTTACTGAAGCTTTCTTT. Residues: CASRGQGVTEAFF.

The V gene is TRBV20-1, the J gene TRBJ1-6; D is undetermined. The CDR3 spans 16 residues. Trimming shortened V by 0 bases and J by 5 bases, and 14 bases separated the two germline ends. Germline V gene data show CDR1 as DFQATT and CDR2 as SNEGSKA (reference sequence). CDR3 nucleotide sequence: TGCAGTGCTAGAGACTCAGTGGACTGGGATAATTCACCCCTCCACTTT. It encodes CSARDSVDWDNSPLHF.

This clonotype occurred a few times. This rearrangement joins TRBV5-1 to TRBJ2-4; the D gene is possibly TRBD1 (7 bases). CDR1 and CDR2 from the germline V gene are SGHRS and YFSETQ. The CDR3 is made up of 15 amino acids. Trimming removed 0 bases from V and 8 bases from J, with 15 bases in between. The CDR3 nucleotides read TGCGCCAGCAGCTTGGATAGGGGGCGGGATGACATTCAGTACTTC. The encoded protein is CASSLDRGRDDIQYF.

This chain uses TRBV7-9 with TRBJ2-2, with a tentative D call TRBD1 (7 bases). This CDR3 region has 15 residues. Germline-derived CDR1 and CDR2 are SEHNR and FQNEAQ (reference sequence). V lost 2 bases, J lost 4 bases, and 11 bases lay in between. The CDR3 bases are TGTGCCAGCAGCTTAAACAGGGGAGGCACCGGGGAGCTGTTTTTT. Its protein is CASSLNRGGTGELFF.

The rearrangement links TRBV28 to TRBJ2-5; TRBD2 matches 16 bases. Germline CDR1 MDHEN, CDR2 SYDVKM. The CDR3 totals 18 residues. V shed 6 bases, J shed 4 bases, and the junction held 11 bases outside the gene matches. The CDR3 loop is CASSNYGTSGRAPETQYF. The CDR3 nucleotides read TGTGCCAGCAGCAATTACGGGACTAGCGGGAGGGCCCCAGAGACCCAGTACTTC.

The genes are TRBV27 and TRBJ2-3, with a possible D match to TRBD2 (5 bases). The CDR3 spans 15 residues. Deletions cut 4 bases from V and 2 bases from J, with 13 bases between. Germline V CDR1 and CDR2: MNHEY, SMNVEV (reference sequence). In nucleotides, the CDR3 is TGTGCCAGCAGTTCGAGGAGGCAGAACACAGATACGCAGTATTTT. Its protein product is CASSSRRQNTDTQYF.

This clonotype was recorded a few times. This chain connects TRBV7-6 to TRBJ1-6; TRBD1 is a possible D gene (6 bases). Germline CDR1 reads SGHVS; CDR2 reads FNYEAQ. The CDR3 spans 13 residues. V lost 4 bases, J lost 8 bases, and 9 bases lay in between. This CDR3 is CASSSRGDSPLHF. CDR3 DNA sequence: TGTGCCAGCAGCTCTAGGGGGGATTCACCCCTCCACTTT. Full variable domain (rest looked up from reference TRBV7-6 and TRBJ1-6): GAGVSQSPRYKVTKRGQDVALRCDPISGHVSLYWYRQALGQGPEFLTYFNYEAQQDKSGLPNDRFSAERPEGSISTLTIQRTEQRDSAMYRCASSSRGDSPLHFGNGTRLTVT.

CDR3 bases: TGTGCCAGCAGTTTAGGAATGGCAGAAGCTTTCTTT. Its protein product is CASSLGMAEAFF. The chain has TRBV12-3 or TRBV12-4 and TRBJ1-1; no firm D call. This CDR3 is 12 amino acids long. Trimming left V 1 base short and J 8 bases short, with 8 bases between.

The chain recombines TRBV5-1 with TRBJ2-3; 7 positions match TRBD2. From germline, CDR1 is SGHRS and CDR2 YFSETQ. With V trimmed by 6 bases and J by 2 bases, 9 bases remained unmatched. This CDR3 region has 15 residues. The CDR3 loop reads CASKWLAETTDTQYF. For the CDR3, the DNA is TGCGCCAGCAAATGGCTAGCGGAGACCACAGATACGCAGTATTTT. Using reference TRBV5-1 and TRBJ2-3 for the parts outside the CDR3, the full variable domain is KAGVTQTPRYLIKTRGQQVTLSCSPISGHRSVSWYQQTPGQGLQFLFEYFSETQRNKGNFPGRFSGRQFSNSRSEMNVSTLELGDSALYLCASKWLAETTDTQYFGPGTRLTVL.

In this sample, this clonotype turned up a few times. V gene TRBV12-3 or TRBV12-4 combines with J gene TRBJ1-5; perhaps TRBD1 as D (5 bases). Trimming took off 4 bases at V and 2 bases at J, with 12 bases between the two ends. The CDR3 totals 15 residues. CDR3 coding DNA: TGTGCCAGCAGTTCTCAGGGATTAGGCAATCAGCCCCAGCATTTT. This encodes CASSSQGLGNQPQHF.

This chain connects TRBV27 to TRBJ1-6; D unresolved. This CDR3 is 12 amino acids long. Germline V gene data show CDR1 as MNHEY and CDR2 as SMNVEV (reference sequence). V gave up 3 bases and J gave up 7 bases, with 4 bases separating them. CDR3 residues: CASSFGNSPLHF. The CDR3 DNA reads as TGTGCCAGCAGTTTTGGGAATTCACCCCTCCACTTT.

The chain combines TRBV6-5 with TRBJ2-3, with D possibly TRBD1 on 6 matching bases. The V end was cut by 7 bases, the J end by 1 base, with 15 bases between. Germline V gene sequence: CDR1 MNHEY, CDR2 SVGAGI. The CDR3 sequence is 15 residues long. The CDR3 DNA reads TGTGCCAGCACCGCGAGGGGGTACGGCACAGATACGCAGTATTTT. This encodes CASTARGYGTDTQYF.

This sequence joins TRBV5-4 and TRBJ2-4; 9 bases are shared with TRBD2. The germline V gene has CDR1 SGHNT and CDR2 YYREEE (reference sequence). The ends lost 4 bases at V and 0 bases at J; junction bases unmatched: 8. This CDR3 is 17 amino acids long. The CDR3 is CASSLTSGQRAKNIQYF. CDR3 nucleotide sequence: TGTGCCAGCAGCCTGACTAGCGGCCAAAGAGCCAAAAACATTCAGTACTTC.

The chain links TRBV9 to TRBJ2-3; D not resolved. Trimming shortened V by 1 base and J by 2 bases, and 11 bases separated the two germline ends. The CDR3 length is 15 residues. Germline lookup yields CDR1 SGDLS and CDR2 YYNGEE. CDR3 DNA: TGTGCCAGCAGCGTAAGGGCTGAGCACACAGATACGCAGTATTTT. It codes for CASSVRAEHTDTQYF.

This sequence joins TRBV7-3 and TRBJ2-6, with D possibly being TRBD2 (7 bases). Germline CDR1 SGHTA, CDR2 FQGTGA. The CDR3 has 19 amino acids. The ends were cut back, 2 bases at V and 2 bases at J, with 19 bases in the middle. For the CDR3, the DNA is TGTGCCAGCAGCTTATCCGGGGGGCGATCACTTACTGGGGCCAACGTCCTGACTTTC. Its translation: CASSLSGGRSLTGANVLTF.